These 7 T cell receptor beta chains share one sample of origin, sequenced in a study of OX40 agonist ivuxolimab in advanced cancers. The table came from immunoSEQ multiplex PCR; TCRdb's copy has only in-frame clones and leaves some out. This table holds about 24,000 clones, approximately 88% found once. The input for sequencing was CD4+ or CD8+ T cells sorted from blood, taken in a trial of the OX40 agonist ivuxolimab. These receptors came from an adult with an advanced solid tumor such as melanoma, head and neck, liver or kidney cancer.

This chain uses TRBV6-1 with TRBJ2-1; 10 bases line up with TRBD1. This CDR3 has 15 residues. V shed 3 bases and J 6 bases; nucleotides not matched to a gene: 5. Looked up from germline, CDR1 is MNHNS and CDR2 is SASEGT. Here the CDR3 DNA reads TGTGCCAGCAGTGAGCCGGGACAGGGGTTCAATGAGCAGTTCTTC. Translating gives CASSEPGQGFNEQFF.

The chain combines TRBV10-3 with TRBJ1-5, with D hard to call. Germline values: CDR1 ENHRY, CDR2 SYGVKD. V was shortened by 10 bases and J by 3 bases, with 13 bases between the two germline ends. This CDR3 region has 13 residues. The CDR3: CATVGEPNQPQHF. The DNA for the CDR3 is TGTGCCACCGTCGGGGAACCCAATCAGCCCCAGCATTTT.

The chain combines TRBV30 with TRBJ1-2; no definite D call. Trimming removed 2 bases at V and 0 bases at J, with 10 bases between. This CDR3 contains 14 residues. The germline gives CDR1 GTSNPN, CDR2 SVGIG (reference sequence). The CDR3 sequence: CAWSSGPANYGYTF. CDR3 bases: TGTGCCTGGAGTTCGGGCCCAGCTAACTATGGCTACACCTTC.

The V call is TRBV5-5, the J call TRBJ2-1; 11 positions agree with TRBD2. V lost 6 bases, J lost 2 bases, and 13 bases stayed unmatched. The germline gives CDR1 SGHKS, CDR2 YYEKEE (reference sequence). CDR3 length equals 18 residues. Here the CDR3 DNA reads TGTGCCAGCACCCCCGGGACTAGCGGCCCCGGCGCCTACAATGAGCAGTTCTTC. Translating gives CASTPGTSGPGAYNEQFF.

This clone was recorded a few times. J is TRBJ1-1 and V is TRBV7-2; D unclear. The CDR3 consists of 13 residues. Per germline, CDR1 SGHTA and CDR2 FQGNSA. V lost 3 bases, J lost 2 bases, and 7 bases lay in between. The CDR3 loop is CASSFRINTEAFF. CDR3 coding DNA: TGTGCCAGCAGCTTTCGGATCAACACTGAAGCTTTCTTT.

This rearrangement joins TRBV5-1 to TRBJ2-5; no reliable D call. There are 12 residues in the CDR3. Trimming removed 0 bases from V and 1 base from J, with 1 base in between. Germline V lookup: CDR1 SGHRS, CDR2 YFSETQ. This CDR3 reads CASSLAQETQYF. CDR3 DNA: TGCGCCAGCAGCTTGGCCCAAGAGACCCAGTACTTC.

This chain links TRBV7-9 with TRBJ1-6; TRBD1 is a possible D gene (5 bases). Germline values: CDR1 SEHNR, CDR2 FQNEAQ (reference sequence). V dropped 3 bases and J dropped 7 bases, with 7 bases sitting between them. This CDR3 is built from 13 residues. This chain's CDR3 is CASSFTGNSPLHF. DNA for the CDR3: TGTGCCAGCAGCTTCACAGGAAATTCACCCCTCCACTTT.